This TCR beta chain was identified during a study of vaccination and CD4 T cells after COVID-19. Documented time point: late sampling 161 to 241 days after vaccination in a few convalescent patients. Stated treatment: approximately 9-day PBMC culture with coronavirus spike peptide pools or control peptides (ViraFEST assay). V was clipped by 5 bases and J by 2 bases; unmatched bases: 5. The CDR3 runs to 14 residues. Germline assignment: CDR1 SEHNR and CDR2 FQNEAQ (reference sequence). Cultured CD4+ T-cell DNA underwent Oncomine TCR Beta short-read sequencing. In this case, cultured CD4+ T cells provided the extracted genomic DNA. TCRdb used MiXCR to reprocess the PCR reads, holding one entry per CDR3 protein. The sample shows about 26,000 distinct CDR3 sequences, 36% of them seen only once. Comments on this clonotype: Its antigen remains unidentified.

This chain uses TRBV7-9 with TRBJ2-5; 7 nucleotides agree with TRBD2. The sequence derives from a human donor who had recovered from COVID-19. Sequencing was performed on CD4+ T cells from blood, cultured in vitro, taken about 7 months after SARS-CoV-2 vaccination. As DNA, the CDR3 is TGTGCCAGCAGCATAGGACTAGGTCAAGAGACCCAGTACTTC. Protein product: CASSIGLGQETQYF. The full variable domain, its missing parts supplied by reference TRBV7-9 and TRBJ2-5, is DTGVSQNPRHKITKRGQNVTFRCDPISEHNRLYWYRQTLGQGPEFLTYFQNEAQLEKSRLLSDRFSAERPKGSFSTLEIQRTEQGDSAMYLCASSIGLGQETQYFGPGTRLLVL.